These 23 T cell receptor beta chains came from one sample sequenced in a study of T cell changes during pregnancy in multiple sclerosis (dated by TCRdb to about 2019). Libraries came from the immunoSEQ multiplex PCR assay. The clones in this table, taken by TCRdb from immuneACCESS, are in-frame only. Not every clone is retained; where verified, under half of the shortfall comes from an unresolved V gene, and the cause of the rest is unknown. In this sample the table shows over 35,000 clones, about 91% of which occur a single time. Of the sample, 7.8% is held by the ten largest clones. This specimen was CD8+ T cells from peripheral blood mononuclear cells, taken before pregnancy. These TCRs come from a female donor with multiple sclerosis, enrolled in a pregnancy study.

The V gene is TRBV29-1, the J gene TRBJ2-1; 9 bases match TRBD1. This CDR3 region has 16 residues. V was pared by 6 bases and J by 8 bases, with 17 bases of the junction left unmatched. CDR1 SQVTM and CDR2 ANQGSEA come from the germline V gene. The CDR3 DNA follows: TGCAGCGTCCCCCCGGGACAGGGCCGCCCTGGAGATGAGCAGTTCTTC. Translated, it gives CSVPPGQGRPGDEQFF.

The CDR3 reads CASSSSLADTQYF. As DNA, the CDR3 is TGTGCCAGCAGCTCATCCTTAGCGGATACGCAGTATTTT. The genes are TRBV11-2 and TRBJ2-3, with D tentatively TRBD2 (5 bases). The CDR3 is 13 residues long. Trimming took 4 bases from V and 6 from J, leaving 11 bases between them. In germline, CDR1 is SGHAT, CDR2 FQNNGV.

The chain joins TRBV5-5 to TRBJ1-5; the match to TRBD1 covers 9 bases. CDR1 is SGHKS, CDR2 YYEKEE, per germline (reference sequence). Trimming removed 0 bases from V and 2 bases from J; junction bases left unmatched: 0. This CDR3 is 15 amino acids long. The CDR3 DNA follows: TGTGCCAGCAGCTTGGGGGACAGGGGCAATCAGCCCCAGCATTTT. It translates to CASSLGDRGNQPQHF.

This sequence joins TRBV28 and TRBJ2-1; 11 nucleotides match TRBD2. Germline CDR1 reads MDHEN; CDR2 reads SYDVKM. J gave up 7 bases and V 3 bases, and 2 bases lay outside the gene matches. This CDR3 is built from 14 residues. CDR3 region: CASSFTSGSNEQFF. The CDR3 DNA follows: TGTGCCAGCAGTTTTACTAGCGGGAGTAATGAGCAGTTCTTC.

The chain combines TRBV19 with TRBJ2-7; 9 bases are a match to TRBD1. From germline, CDR1 is LNHDA and CDR2 SQIVND (reference sequence). Trimming took 6 bases from V and 6 from J; bases not matched to a gene: 9. The CDR3 covers 14 residues. The CDR3 reads CASSLPGQGAEQYF. Here the CDR3 DNA reads TGTGCCAGTAGCTTACCGGGACAGGGAGCCGAGCAGTACTTC.

The chain recombines TRBV19 with TRBJ2-1, with TRBD2 matching 13 bases. The CDR3 runs to 15 residues. V trimming: 4 bases; J trimming: 7 bases; junction bases outside the gene matches: 4. CDR1 is LNHDA and CDR2 is SQIVND in the germline V gene (reference sequence). DNA for the CDR3: TGTGCCAGTAGTAGACTAGCGGGAGGTATGAATGAGCAGTTCTTC. Residues: CASSRLAGGMNEQFF.

This chain uses TRBV5-6 with TRBJ2-1; 10 nucleotides agree with TRBD2. The germline V gene encodes CDR1 SGHDT and CDR2 YYEEEE. The V segment lost 3 bases and the J segment 6 bases; nucleotides outside the gene matches: 3. CDR3 size: 14 residues. This chain's CDR3 is CASSYGTSVNEQFF. The CDR3 DNA reads TGTGCCAGCAGCTACGGGACTAGCGTCAATGAGCAGTTCTTC.

This chain uses TRBV15 with TRBJ1-1; no clear D gene. This CDR3 is built from 13 residues. The germline V gene has CDR1 LNHNV and CDR2 YYDKDF (reference sequence). The V end lost 6 bases, the J end lost 4 bases, and 12 bases lay between the germline ends. The CDR3 loop reads CATSTGWVTEAFF. The CDR3 nucleotides are TGTGCCACCAGTACCGGGTGGGTCACTGAAGCTTTCTTT.

This rearrangement joins TRBV27 to TRBJ2-7; D possibly corresponds to TRBD2 (6 bases). Germline CDR1 and CDR2: MNHEY and SMNVEV (reference sequence). This CDR3 is built from 16 residues. V was shortened by 8 bases and J by 4 bases, with 24 bases between the two germline ends. The CDR3: CASATPSRGGRYEQYF. The CDR3, as DNA: TGTGCCAGCGCTACCCCCTCACGGGGAGGTAGGTACGAGCAGTACTTC.

The chain has TRBV28 and TRBJ2-7; no definite D call. This CDR3 contains 12 residues. V lost 5 bases, J lost 12 bases, and 17 bases lay in between. Germline CDR1 reads MDHEN; CDR2 reads SYDVKM. CDR3 DNA: TGTGCCAGCAGTCTGCGGCATAGAAACCTGTACTTC. This codes for CASSLRHRNLYF.

The V and J genes are TRBV9 and TRBJ1-1; the D gene is possibly TRBD1 (5 bases). The CDR3 consists of 13 residues. Trimming took off 0 bases at V and 6 bases at J, with 9 bases between the two ends. Germline assignment: CDR1 SGDLS and CDR2 YYNGEE. The CDR3 is CASSVGGDSEAFF. In nucleotides, the CDR3 is TGTGCCAGCAGCGTAGGGGGGGACTCTGAAGCTTTCTTT.

The genes are TRBV27 and TRBJ2-2; 8 bases map to TRBD2. CDR1 is MNHEY and CDR2 is SMNVEV in the germline V gene (reference sequence). This CDR3 spans 18 amino acids. The ends lost 6 bases at V and 2 bases at J; junction bases unmatched: 14. CDR3 coding DNA: TGTGCCAGCAGCCGCGCGGAAGCGGGAGCTCCTAACACCGGGGAGCTGTTTTTT. Translated, it gives CASSRAEAGAPNTGELFF.

This chain uses TRBV9 with TRBJ2-7; TRBD2 matches 7 bases. Trimming cost V 3 bases and J 2 bases; bases outside gene matches: 2. The CDR3 has 13 residues. CDR1 is SGDLS, CDR2 YYNGEE, per germline. The CDR3 reads CASSARGAYEQYF. The CDR3 DNA reads as TGTGCCAGCAGCGCACGGGGGGCCTACGAGCAGTACTTC.

This chain connects TRBV5-4 to TRBJ2-1; 11 bases fit TRBD2. V trimming: 3 bases; J trimming: 4 bases; junction bases outside the gene matches: 3. Germline V CDR1 and CDR2: SGHNT, YYREEE (reference sequence). CDR3 length: 15 residues. The CDR3: CASSSWTSGYNEQFF. The CDR3 DNA follows: TGTGCCAGCAGCTCCTGGACTAGCGGGTACAATGAGCAGTTCTTC.

This chain connects TRBV13 to TRBJ1-1, with 9 bases aligning to TRBD1. This CDR3 is built from 13 residues. With 3 bases clipped from V and 8 bases from J, the junction kept 4 bases outside the gene matches. CDR1 is PRHDT, CDR2 FYEKMQ, per germline (reference sequence). CDR3 sequence reads: CASSFGQGPEAFF. The CDR3 DNA reads TGTGCCAGCAGCTTCGGACAGGGGCCAGAAGCTTTCTTT.

CDR3: CASSSTGTGDHEQYF. The CDR3 DNA follows: TGTGCCAGCAGCTCTACCGGGACAGGGGACCACGAGCAGTACTTC. The gene calls are TRBV7-6 and TRBJ2-7; TRBD1 matches 10 bases. The V gene end was trimmed by 4 bases and the J gene end by 5 bases; junction bases not matched to a gene: 8. CDR1 is SGHVS, CDR2 FNYEAQ, per germline. CDR3 length: 15 residues.

The chain links TRBV4-3 to TRBJ2-7, with 8 positions matching TRBD1. Germline CDR1 is LGHNA and CDR2 is YSLEER. The CDR3 is made up of 15 amino acids. Losses at the gene ends were 0 bases for V and 4 bases for J; bases not matched to a gene: 5. This chain's CDR3 is CASSQERTGLYEQYF. DNA of the CDR3: TGCGCCAGCAGCCAAGAGCGGACAGGGTTGTACGAGCAGTACTTC.

The chain recombines TRBV28 with TRBJ2-7, with a tentative D call TRBD2 (6 bases). The CDR3 totals 16 residues. V was cut by 3 bases and J by 4 bases, with 19 bases left in between. Germline V gene data show CDR1 as MDHEN and CDR2 as SYDVKM. The CDR3 bases are TGTGCCAGCAGTTTGTTTGGGACTTCGGTTATATACGAGCAGTACTTC. Translating it yields CASSLFGTSVIYEQYF.

The chain has TRBV7-9 and TRBJ2-7; a possible D gene is TRBD2 (6 bases). The V end was cut by 8 bases, the J end by 3 bases, with 20 bases between. CDR3 size: 15 residues. Germline V gene sequence: CDR1 SEHNR, CDR2 FQNEAQ (reference sequence). CDR3 protein: CASGGNSGLIYEQYF. The CDR3 DNA sequence: TGTGCCAGCGGGGGGAACTCGGGACTCATCTACGAGCAGTACTTC.

This rearrangement joins TRBV6-1 to TRBJ2-7; tentative D call: TRBD1 (5 bases). The germline V gene has CDR1 MNHNS and CDR2 SASEGT. This CDR3 has 15 amino acids. Trimming took off 8 bases at V and 2 bases at J, with 19 bases between the two ends. CDR3: CASSSQSGSAYEQYF. Here the CDR3 DNA reads TGTGCCAGCTCAAGTCAGTCAGGGTCCGCCTACGAGCAGTACTTC.

The rearrangement joins TRBV10-3 to TRBJ2-1, with TRBD2 matching over 12 bases. This CDR3 contains 16 residues. The junction had 5 bases not matched to a gene; V was cut back by 2 bases and J by 6 bases. CDR1 and CDR2 (germline): ENHRY, SYGVKD. CDR3 nucleotide sequence: TGTGCCATCAGTGAGGGACTAGCGGGATTGGGCAATGAGCAGTTCTTC. This gives the protein CAISEGLAGLGNEQFF.

The chain couples TRBV7-3 to TRBJ2-3, with TRBD2 matching 11 bases. V dropped 0 bases and J dropped 6; count of bases not matched to a gene: 2. This CDR3 is built from 15 residues. Germline V lookup: CDR1 SGHTA, CDR2 FQGTGA. CDR3 bases: TGTGCCAGCAGCTTAACTAGCGGGAGGGGGGATACGCAGTATTTT. Translated: CASSLTSGRGDTQYF.

This clone was observed a few times. The CDR3 is CASSGTSGTDTQYF. The CDR3 nucleotides read TGTGCCAGCAGTGGGACTAGCGGGACAGATACGCAGTATTTT. The chain is built from TRBV6-4 and TRBJ2-3, with 11 bases matching TRBD2. The CDR3 runs to 14 residues. The junction had 0 bases not matched to a gene; V was cut back by 4 bases and J by 3 bases. Germline V CDR1 and CDR2: MRHNA, SNTAGT.